This passage covers 18 T cell receptor beta chains from one sample sequenced in a study of PD-1 blockade in classical Hodgkin lymphoma. No patient escaped relapse after autologous stem cell transplantation, and brentuximab vedotin exposure varied. Libraries were prepared by immunoSEQ multiplex PCR; TCRdb keeps only in-frame clonotypes and omits some of them. This table holds some 16,000 clones, over 80% found once. Sample: peripheral blood mononuclear cells (PBMCs), taken before the second cycle of nivolumab. All receptors come from a human donor with classical Hodgkin lymphoma.

The CDR3 reads CASSHGTGVGYTF. DNA of the CDR3: TGTGCCAGCAGCCACGGGACAGGGGTAGGCTACACCTTC. This rearrangement joins TRBV21-1 to TRBJ1-2; the table assigns TRBD1, which was not confirmed against the DNA. TRBV21-1 is flagged as a pseudogene. CDR3 size: 13 residues.

This clone was seen only once. V and J are TRBV4-3 and TRBJ2-6; unclear D gene. The CDR3 is made up of 15 amino acids. V was clipped by 0 bases and J by 3 bases, with 6 bases between them. CDR1 and CDR2 (germline): LGHNA, YSLEER. CDR3 coding DNA: TGCGCCAGCAGCCAAGAACGAGGTGGGGCCAACGTCCTGACTTTC. Encoded protein: CASSQERGGANVLTF.

The V and J genes are TRBV7-9 and TRBJ2-5, with 10 bases lining up with TRBD1. The germline V gene has CDR1 SEHNR and CDR2 FQNEAQ (reference sequence). The CDR3 sequence is 14 residues long. V shed 8 bases and J 4 bases; nucleotides not matched to a gene: 7. The chain's CDR3 is CASAGQGNGETQYF. As DNA, the CDR3 is TGTGCCAGCGCGGGACAGGGGAATGGAGAGACCCAGTACTTC.

The rearrangement uses TRBV18 and TRBJ1-2, with 7 positions matching TRBD1. The ends lost 3 bases at V and 3 bases at J; junction bases unmatched: 4. This CDR3 is built from 14 residues. CDR1 and CDR2 (germline): KGHSH, LQKENI. CDR3 nucleotide sequence: TGTGCCAGCTCACCTACAGGGGACTACTATGGCTACACCTTC. This sequence encodes CASSPTGDYYGYTF.

This clone was seen only once. The chain carries TRBV7-9 and TRBJ1-3; 7 bases match TRBD1. Trimming removed 6 bases from V and 0 bases from J; junction bases left unmatched: 5. The CDR3 is 15 residues long. Germline V gene data show CDR1 as SEHNR and CDR2 as FQNEAQ (reference sequence). The DNA of the CDR3 is TGTGCCAGCAGGGGGACAGCCGACTCTGGAAACACCATATATTTT. This encodes CASRGTADSGNTIYF.

V and J are TRBV28 and TRBJ2-1; a weak D match, TRBD1 (6 bases). V lost 5 bases and J 15 bases, leaving 23 bases between the germline ends. CDR1 is MDHEN, CDR2 SYDVKM, per germline. The CDR3 has 14 amino acids. The CDR3 reads CASSPPQGTPRGFF. The CDR3 DNA sequence: TGTGCCAGCAGTCCCCCCCAGGGGACCCCTAGGGGGTTCTTC.

Relative to its sample, this clone is medium-sized. The V and J genes are TRBV19 and TRBJ1-1, with D unclear. Per the germline V gene, CDR1 is LNHDA and CDR2 is SQIVND (reference sequence). V was pared by 6 bases and J by 4 bases, with 21 bases between. This CDR3 is 16 amino acids long. The CDR3: CASSYGPFFEPTEAFF. DNA for the CDR3: TGTGCCAGTAGCTACGGACCGTTTTTTGAGCCCACTGAAGCTTTCTTT.

The CDR3, as DNA: TGTGCCGTCTTCCGGGACAGGGGGCTCCGAGGAAACACCATATATTTT. Translating gives CAVFRDRGLRGNTIYF. V gene TRBV28 combines with J gene TRBJ1-3; 12 nucleotides match TRBD1. This CDR3 region has 16 residues. Per the germline V gene, CDR1 is MDHEN and CDR2 is SYDVKM. Unmatched junction bases numbered 12, after V lost 11 bases and J lost 4 bases.

With regard to this clone: The same CDR3 is also encoded by other DNA sequences in this sample. The chain has TRBV27 and TRBJ2-3; D is possibly TRBD2 (7 bases). Germline V gene sequence: CDR1 MNHEY, CDR2 SMNVEV (reference sequence). The CDR3 sequence is 14 residues long. V was cut by 5 bases and J by 1 base, with 10 bases left in between. The CDR3 DNA sequence: TGTGCCAGCAGTACGCGGGGGCGCACAGATACGCAGTATTTT. Translating gives CASSTRGRTDTQYF.

The chain carries TRBV1 and TRBJ2-5; TRBD2 reflects the table's D call only, with no check against the DNA. TRBV1 constitutes a pseudogene. There are 20 residues in the CDR3. In DNA form, the CDR3 reads TGCACCAGCAGCCAAGAAACAATTCCGGGAACTAGCGGGGCTCAAGAGACCCAGTACTTC. Translating gives CTSSQETIPGTSGAQETQYF.

The chain joins TRBV5-5 to TRBJ2-7; 7 nucleotides match TRBD2. V lost 4 bases and J lost 4; bases outside the gene matches: 8. Germline CDR1 reads SGHKS; CDR2 reads YYEKEE (reference sequence). This CDR3 region has 14 residues. Here the CDR3 reads CASSGRTRPYEQYF. DNA for the CDR3: TGTGCCAGCAGCGGACGGACTAGACCGTACGAGCAGTACTTC.

This chain connects TRBV2 to TRBJ1-6, with D possibly matching TRBD1 (6 bases). Deletions cut 7 bases from V and 1 base from J, with 11 bases between. This CDR3 comprises 15 residues. CDR1 is SNHLY, CDR2 FYNNEI, per germline. The CDR3 loop is CASIGQTSYNSPLHF. The CDR3, as DNA: TGTGCCAGCATCGGACAGACTTCCTATAATTCACCCCTCCACTTT. Supplemented by reference TRBV2 and TRBJ1-6, the full variable domain reads EPEVTQTPSHQVTQMGQEVILRCVPISNHLYFYWYRQILGQKVEFLVSFYNNEISEKSEIFDDQFSVERPDGSNFTLKIRSTKLEDSAMYFCASIGQTSYNSPLHFGNGTRLTVT.

The chain recombines TRBV12-5 with TRBJ1-5, with TRBD1 as a possible D gene (6 bases). The CDR3 runs 15 residues. Per the germline V gene, CDR1 is LGHNT and CDR2 is FRNRAP. Between the trimmed V and J ends, which lost 0 bases and 7 bases, there was a span of 13 bases. The CDR3 here is CASGLVLAGAQPQHF. The CDR3 DNA reads as TGTGCTAGTGGTTTGGTACTGGCGGGGGCGCAGCCCCAGCATTTT.

The chain couples TRBV9 to TRBJ2-1, with D uncertain. CDR3 length: 15 amino acids. V lost 3 bases and J 0 bases, leaving 10 bases between the germline ends. The germline gives CDR1 SGDLS, CDR2 YYNGEE. CDR3 nucleotides: TGTGCCAGCAGCGCCTTGACCCACTCCTACAATGAGCAGTTCTTC. Translating it yields CASSALTHSYNEQFF.

On this clone itself: In the same sample, other DNA sequences code for this CDR3. This chain uses TRBV28 with TRBJ1-3; TRBD1 might be the D (5 bases). Germline lookup yields CDR1 MDHEN and CDR2 SYDVKM. Trimming pared 5 bases from V and 4 bases from J, leaving 15 bases between. The CDR3 consists of 15 residues. The chain's CDR3 is CASSLTQGEGNTIYF. CDR3 in DNA: TGTGCCAGCAGTCTTACGCAGGGTGAAGGAAACACCATATATTTT.

The V call is TRBV7-9, the J call TRBJ2-3; D remains ambiguous. CDR3 length equals 15 residues. Trimming removed 1 base from V and 4 bases from J, with 12 bases in between. CDR1 is SEHNR, CDR2 FQNEAQ, per germline (reference sequence). The CDR3: CASSLGAYAADTQYF. For the CDR3, the DNA is TGTGCCAGCAGCTTAGGGGCCTACGCGGCAGATACGCAGTATTTT.

The rearrangement uses TRBV27 and TRBJ2-1, with D perhaps TRBD1 (6 bases). The germline gives CDR1 MNHEY, CDR2 SMNVEV (reference sequence). With 7 bases removed from V and 5 bases from J, the gap between germline ends came to 12 bases. This CDR3 contains 13 residues. CDR3: CASTLDSNNEQFF. The CDR3 coding sequence is TGTGCCAGCACTCTGGACAGTAACAATGAGCAGTTCTTC.

V and J are TRBV16 and TRBJ2-5; maybe TRBD1 (6 bases). Germline CDR1 KGHSY, CDR2 FQNENV. The V end lost 4 bases, the J end lost 5 bases, and 11 bases lay between the germline ends. The CDR3 covers 13 residues. The CDR3 loop is CASSLMGAETQYF. The CDR3 DNA sequence: TGTGCCAGCAGCCTCATGGGGGCGGAGACCCAGTACTTC. The entire variable domain, with the rest obtained from reference TRBV16 and TRBJ2-5, is as follows: GEEVAQTPKHLVRGEGQKAKLYCAPIKGHSYVFWYQQVLKNEFKFLISFQNENVFDETGMPKERFSAKCLPNSPCSLEIQATKLEDSAVYFCASSLMGAETQYFGPGTRLLVL.